Listed below are T cell receptor beta chains from one sample, sequenced in a study of early T cells in non-severe SARS-CoV-2 infection. TCRdb re-called the 5' RACE reads through MiXCR, storing one row per CDR3 protein. This sample has tens of thousands of distinct CDR3 sequences; roughly 8.8% occur once, and the top ten carry 15%. Sample: whole blood. The receptor set was obtained from an adult who was a healthcare worker with PCR-confirmed SARS-CoV-2 infection or an uninfected control (not recorded which). Each CDR3 is given with its conserved first and last residue. The order of the fields is J gene, V gene, CDR3 protein.

TRBJ1-2 | TRBV2 | CASSEGYRGYTF
TRBJ2-5 | TRBV7-2 | CASSPTGHQETQYF
TRBJ1-2 | TRBV24-1 | CATGGGSPNYGYTF
TRBJ2-7 | TRBV6-5 | CASSYSGRPLSYEQYF
TRBJ2-1 | TRBV7-2 | CGIGLNSYNEQFF
TRBJ2-2 | TRBV7-9 | CASRLSGRNTGELFF
TRBJ1-4 | TRBV5-1 | CASSVGTGWEKLFF
TRBJ2-7 | TRBV18 | CVSSPSRGSSYEQYF
TRBJ2-5 | TRBV2 | CAATGGFQETQYF
TRBJ2-3 | TRBV7-2 | CASSSRVTDTQYF
TRBJ2-3 | TRBV29-1 | CSVEAGTSTDTQYF
TRBJ1-2 | TRBV7-6 | CASSPRSGNGYTF
TRBJ2-1 | TRBV28 | CASSPWGNTLEQFF
TRBJ1-1 | TRBV3-1 | CASSRQGSAEAFF
TRBJ1-1 | TRBV13 | CASSRTQGEANTEAFF
TRBJ2-5 | TRBV18 | CASAAVPSQETQYF
TRBJ2-3 | TRBV24-1 | CATSDFSGTSGSTDTQYF
TRBJ2-3 | TRBV10-3 | CAISDPATSLYF
TRBJ1-1 | TRBV5-1 | CASSRAAMNTEAFF
TRBJ2-1 | TRBV7-2 | CASSWRSPGVLGNEQFF
TRBJ1-1 | TRBV27 | CASSSTPGQRMGTEAFF
TRBJ2-1 | TRBV14 | CASRPGPGLAGVGYNEQFF
TRBJ2-7 | TRBV7-6 | CASSQGGMGYEQYF
TRBJ2-3 | TRBV11-2 | CASSLSSLRAGNTQYF
TRBJ2-7 | TRBV4-3 | CASSQGVAGAYEQYF
TRBJ1-4 | TRBV29-1 | CSVRDGNEKLFF
TRBJ2-1 | TRBV4-2 | CASSPRTSGYNEQFF
TRBJ2-1 | TRBV28 | CASRSFSAYNEQFF
TRBJ2-5 | TRBV3-1 | CASSQETVRETQYF
TRBJ1-1 | TRBV7-8 | CASSPLGDRGGSATEAFF
TRBJ1-2 | TRBV12-3/TRBV12-4 | CASRKSGTGGYGYTF
TRBJ2-1 | TRBV20-1 | CSAKKAGTSGILEQFF
TRBJ1-2 | TRBV28 | CASSLPVQGDGYTF
TRBJ2-7 | TRBV28 | CASRAALNEQYF
TRBJ2-2 | TRBV14 | CASSPLGTADTGELFF
TRBJ1-1 | TRBV6-2/TRBV6-3 | CASSYTGVEVFF
TRBJ2-7 | TRBV10-3 | CAIRKGASPGEQYF
TRBJ1-2 | TRBV4-1 | CASSPPERESHGYGYTF
TRBJ2-3 | TRBV28 | CASSPTGYSTDTQYF
TRBJ2-7 | TRBV29-1 | CSVEGGRYYEQYF
TRBJ2-7 | TRBV28 | CASSSNYEQYF
TRBJ2-1 | TRBV23-1 | CASMWTSLPTNEQFF